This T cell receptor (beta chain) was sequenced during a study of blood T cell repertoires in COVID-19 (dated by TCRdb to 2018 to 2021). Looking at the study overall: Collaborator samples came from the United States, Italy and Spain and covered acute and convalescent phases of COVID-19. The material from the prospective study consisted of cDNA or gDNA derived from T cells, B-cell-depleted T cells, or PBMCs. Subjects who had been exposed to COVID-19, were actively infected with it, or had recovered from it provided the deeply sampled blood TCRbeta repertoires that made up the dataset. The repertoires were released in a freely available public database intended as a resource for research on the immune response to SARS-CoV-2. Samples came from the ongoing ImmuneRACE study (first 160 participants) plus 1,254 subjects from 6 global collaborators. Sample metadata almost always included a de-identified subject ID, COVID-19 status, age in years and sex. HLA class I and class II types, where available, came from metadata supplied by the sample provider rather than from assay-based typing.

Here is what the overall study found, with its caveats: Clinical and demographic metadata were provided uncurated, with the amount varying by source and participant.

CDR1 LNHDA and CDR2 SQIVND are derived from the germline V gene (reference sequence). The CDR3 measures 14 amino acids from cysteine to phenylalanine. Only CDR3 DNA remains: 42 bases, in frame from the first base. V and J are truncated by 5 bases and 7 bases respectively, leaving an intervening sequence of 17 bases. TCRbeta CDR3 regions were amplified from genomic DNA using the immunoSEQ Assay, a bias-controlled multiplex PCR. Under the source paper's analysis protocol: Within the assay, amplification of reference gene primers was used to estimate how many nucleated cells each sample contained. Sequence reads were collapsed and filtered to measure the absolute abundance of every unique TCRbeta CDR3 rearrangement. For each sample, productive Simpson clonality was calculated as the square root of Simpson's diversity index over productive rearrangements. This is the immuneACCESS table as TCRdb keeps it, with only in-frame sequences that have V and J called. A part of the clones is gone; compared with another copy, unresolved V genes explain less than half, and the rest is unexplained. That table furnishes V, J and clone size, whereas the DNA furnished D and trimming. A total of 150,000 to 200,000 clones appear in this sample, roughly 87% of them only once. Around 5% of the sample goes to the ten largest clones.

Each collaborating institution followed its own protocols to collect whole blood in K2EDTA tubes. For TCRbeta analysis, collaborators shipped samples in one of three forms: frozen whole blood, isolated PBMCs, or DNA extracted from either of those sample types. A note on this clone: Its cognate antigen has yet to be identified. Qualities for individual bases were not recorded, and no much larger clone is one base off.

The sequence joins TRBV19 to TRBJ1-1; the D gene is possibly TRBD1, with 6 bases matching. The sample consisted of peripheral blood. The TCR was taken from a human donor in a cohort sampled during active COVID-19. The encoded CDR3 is CASSHGGLAGEAFF. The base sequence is TGTGCCAGTAGTCACGGGGGGCTAGCGGGTGAAGCTTTCTTT.